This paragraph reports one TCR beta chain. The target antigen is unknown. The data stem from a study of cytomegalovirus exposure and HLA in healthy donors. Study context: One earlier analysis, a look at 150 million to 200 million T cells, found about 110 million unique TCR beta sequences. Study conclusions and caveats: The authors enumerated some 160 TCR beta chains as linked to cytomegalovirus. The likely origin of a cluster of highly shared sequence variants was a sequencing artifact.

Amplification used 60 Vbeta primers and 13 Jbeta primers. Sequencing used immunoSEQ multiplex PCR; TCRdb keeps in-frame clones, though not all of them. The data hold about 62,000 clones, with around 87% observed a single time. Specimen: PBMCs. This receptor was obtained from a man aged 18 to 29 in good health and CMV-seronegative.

CDR3 sequence (DNA): TGTGCCAGCAGTTTATCGACTTCCTATGGCTACACCTTC. It translates to CASSLSTSYGYTF. This rearrangement joins TRBV27 to TRBJ1-2, with D uncertain. Trimming left V 0 bases short and J 4 bases short, with 6 bases between. The germline V gene encodes CDR1 MNHEY and CDR2 SMNVEV (reference sequence). The CDR3 covers 13 residues.